The sequence of this T cell receptor beta chain was determined in a study of blood T cell repertoires in COVID-19. Study in general: Samples came from the United States, Italy and Spain, spanning acute and convalescent COVID-19.

In the original workflow: The authors estimated nucleated cell counts from reference gene primer amplification. Assay: immunoSEQ multiplex PCR; the TCRdb copy retains only in-frame clones and omits some. Clone size and the V and J calls come from that table; the DNA yielded D and trimming. The table includes 52,000 or so clones, approximately 84% detected once. Germline V gene data show CDR1 as GTSNPN and CDR2 as SVGIG (reference sequence). V dropped 0 bases and J dropped 7 bases, with 9 bases sitting between them. This CDR3 is 13 amino acids long. The specimen was peripheral blood. This TCR came from a human donor in a cohort sampled during active COVID-19. The chain is built from TRBV30 and TRBJ2-2, with D perhaps matching TRBD1 (6 bases). CDR3 protein: CAWSVGGFGELFF. The CDR3 coding sequence is TGTGCCTGGAGTGTAGGGGGTTTCGGGGAGCTGTTTTTT.